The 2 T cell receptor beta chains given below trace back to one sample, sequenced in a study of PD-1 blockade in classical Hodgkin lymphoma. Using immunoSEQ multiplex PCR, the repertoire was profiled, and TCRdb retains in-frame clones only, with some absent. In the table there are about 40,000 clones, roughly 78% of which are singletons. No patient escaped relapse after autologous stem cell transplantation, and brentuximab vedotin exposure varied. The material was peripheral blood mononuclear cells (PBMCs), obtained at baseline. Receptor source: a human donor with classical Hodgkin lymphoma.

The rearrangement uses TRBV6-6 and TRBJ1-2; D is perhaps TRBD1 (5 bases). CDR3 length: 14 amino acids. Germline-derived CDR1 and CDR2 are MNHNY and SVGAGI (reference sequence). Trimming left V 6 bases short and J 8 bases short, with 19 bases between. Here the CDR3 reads CASSSTMGGVGYTF. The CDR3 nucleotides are TGTGCCAGCAGCTCCACCATGGGGGGGGTCGGCTACACCTTC.

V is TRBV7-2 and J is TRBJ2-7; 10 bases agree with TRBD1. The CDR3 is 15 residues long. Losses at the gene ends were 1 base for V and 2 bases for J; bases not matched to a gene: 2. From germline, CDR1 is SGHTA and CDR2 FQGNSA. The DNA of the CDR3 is TGTGCCAGCAGCTTAGGCGGGACAGGGGCCTACGAGCAGTACTTC. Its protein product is CASSLGGTGAYEQYF. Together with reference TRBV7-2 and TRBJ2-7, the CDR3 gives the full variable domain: GAGVSQSPSNKVTEKGKDVELRCDPISGHTALYWYRQSLGQGLEFLIYFQGNSAPDKSGLPSDRFSAERTGGSVSTLTIQRTQQEDSAVYLCASSLGGTGAYEQYFGPGTRLTVT.